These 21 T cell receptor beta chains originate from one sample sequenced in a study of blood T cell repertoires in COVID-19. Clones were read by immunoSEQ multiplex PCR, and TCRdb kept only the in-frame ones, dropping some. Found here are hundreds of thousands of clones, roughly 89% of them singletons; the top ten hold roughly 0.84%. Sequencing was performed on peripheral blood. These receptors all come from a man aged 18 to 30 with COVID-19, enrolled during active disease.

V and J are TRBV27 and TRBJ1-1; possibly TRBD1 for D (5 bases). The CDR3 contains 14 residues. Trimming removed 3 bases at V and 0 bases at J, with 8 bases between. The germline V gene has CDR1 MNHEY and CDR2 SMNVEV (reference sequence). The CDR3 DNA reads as TGTGCCAGCAGTTTGATAGGGGTGAACACTGAAGCTTTCTTT. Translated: CASSLIGVNTEAFF.

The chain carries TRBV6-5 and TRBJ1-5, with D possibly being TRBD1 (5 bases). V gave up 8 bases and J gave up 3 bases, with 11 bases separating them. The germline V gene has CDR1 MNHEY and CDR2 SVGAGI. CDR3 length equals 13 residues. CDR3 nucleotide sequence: TGTGCCAGCTTTGAGACAGACAATCAGCCCCAGCATTTT. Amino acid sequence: CASFETDNQPQHF.

The DNA for the CDR3 is TGTGCCAGCAGCCAAGCCACAAGACAGCGCAGGAGAGAGACCCAGTACTTC. Translated: CASSQATRQRRRETQYF. The chain is built from TRBV5-4 and TRBJ2-5, with TRBD1 as a possible D gene (5 bases). This CDR3 is built from 17 residues. V lost 4 bases to trimming and J lost 4 bases, with 23 bases between them. The germline V gene encodes CDR1 SGHNT and CDR2 YYREEE (reference sequence).

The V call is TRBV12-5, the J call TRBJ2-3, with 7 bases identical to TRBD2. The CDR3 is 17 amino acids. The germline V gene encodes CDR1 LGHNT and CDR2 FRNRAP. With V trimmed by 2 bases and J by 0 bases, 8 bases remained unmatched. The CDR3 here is CASGLRLADSSTDTQYF. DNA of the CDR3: TGTGCTAGTGGTTTGAGGCTAGCGGATTCTAGCACAGATACGCAGTATTTT.

Here the CDR3 DNA reads TGTGCCAGCAGCTTCCCGGGGTTAAGCGAAAAACTGTTTTTT. This encodes CASSFPGLSEKLFF. The rearrangement links TRBV7-9 to TRBJ1-4; no firm D call. The V end lost 3 bases, the J end lost 8 bases, and 13 bases lay between the germline ends. The CDR3 totals 14 residues. Germline V CDR1 and CDR2: SEHNR, FQNEAQ (reference sequence).

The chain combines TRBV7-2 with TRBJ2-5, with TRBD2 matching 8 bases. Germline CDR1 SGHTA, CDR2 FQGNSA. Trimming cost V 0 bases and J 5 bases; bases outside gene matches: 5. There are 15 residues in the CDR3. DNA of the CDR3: TGTGCCAGCAGCTTAGCCGGTCTAGCGGGTGAGACCCAGTACTTC. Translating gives CASSLAGLAGETQYF.

The CDR3 DNA sequence: TGCGCCAGCAGCCAGGCCTGGGGAAAGGGGTACGAGCAGTACTTC. It is translated as CASSQAWGKGYEQYF. The chain combines TRBV4-1 with TRBJ2-7, with D possibly being TRBD1 (5 bases). CDR1 is MGHRA, CDR2 YSYEKL, per germline. The CDR3 is made up of 15 amino acids. The germline V and J ends were trimmed by 3 bases and 4 bases, with 16 bases remaining between them.

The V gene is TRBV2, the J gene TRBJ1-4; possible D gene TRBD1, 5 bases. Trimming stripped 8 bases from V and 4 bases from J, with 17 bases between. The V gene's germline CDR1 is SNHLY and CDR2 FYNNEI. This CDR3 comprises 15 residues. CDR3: CASRGSIRNNEKLFF. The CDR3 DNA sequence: TGTGCCAGCCGGGGGTCCATACGAAATAATGAAAAACTGTTTTTT.

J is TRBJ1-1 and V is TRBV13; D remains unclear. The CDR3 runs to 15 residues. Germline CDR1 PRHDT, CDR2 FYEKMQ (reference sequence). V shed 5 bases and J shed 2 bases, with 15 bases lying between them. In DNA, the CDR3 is TGTGCCAGCAGCCTCCGTTGGGCAGCCAACACTGAAGCTTTCTTT. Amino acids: CASSLRWAANTEAFF.

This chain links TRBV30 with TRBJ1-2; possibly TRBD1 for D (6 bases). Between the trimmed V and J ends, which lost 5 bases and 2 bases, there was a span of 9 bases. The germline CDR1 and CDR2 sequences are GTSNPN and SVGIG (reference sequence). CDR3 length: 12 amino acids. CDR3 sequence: CAWLRGNYGYTF. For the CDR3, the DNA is TGTGCCTGGCTCAGGGGCAACTATGGCTACACCTTC.

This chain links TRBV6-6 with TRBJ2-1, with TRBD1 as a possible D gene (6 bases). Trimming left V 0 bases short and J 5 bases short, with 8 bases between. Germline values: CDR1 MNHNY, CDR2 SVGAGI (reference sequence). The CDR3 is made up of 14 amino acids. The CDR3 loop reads CASSYSGQNNEQFF. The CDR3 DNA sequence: TGTGCCAGCAGTTACTCAGGACAGAACAATGAGCAGTTCTTC.

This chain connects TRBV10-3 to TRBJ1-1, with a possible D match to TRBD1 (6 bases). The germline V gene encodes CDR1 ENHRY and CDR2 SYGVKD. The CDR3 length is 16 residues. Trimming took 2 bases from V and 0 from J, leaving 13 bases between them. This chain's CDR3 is CAISENWGRVNTEAFF. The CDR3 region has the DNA TGTGCCATCAGTGAGAACTGGGGGCGAGTGAACACTGAAGCTTTCTTT.

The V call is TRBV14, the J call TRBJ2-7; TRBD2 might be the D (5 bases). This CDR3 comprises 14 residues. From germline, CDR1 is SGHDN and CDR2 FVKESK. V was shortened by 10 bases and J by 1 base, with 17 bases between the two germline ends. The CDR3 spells CATKVSGVSYEQYF. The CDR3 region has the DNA TGTGCCACCAAGGTCAGCGGAGTTTCCTACGAGCAGTACTTC. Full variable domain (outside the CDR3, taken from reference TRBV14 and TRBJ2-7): EAGVTQFPSHSVIEKGQTVTLRCDPISGHDNLYWYRRVMGKEIKFLLHFVKESKQDESGMPNNRFLAERTGGTYSTLKVQPAELEDSGVYFCATKVSGVSYEQYFGPGTRLTVT.

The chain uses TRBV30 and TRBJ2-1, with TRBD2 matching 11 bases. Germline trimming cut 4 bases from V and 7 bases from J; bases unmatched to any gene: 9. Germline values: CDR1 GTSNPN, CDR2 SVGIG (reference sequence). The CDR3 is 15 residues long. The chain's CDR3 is CAWTPGLAVTNEQFF. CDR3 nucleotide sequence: TGTGCCTGGACACCGGGACTAGCGGTAACTAATGAGCAGTTCTTC.

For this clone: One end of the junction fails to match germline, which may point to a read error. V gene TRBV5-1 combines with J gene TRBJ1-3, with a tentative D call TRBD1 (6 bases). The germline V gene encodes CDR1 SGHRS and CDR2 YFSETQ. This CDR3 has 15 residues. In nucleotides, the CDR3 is TGCACCAGCCGGTCGATGGACAGAGCGGGAAACACCATATATTTT. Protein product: CTSRSMDRAGNTIYF.

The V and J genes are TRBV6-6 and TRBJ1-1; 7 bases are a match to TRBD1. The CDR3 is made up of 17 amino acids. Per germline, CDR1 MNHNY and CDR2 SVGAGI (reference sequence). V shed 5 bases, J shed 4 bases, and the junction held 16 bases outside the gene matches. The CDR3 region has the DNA TGTGCCAGCAGTCCCAGAAGGAGGGGGCAGAGGGTCACTGAAGCTTTCTTT. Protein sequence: CASSPRRRGQRVTEAFF.

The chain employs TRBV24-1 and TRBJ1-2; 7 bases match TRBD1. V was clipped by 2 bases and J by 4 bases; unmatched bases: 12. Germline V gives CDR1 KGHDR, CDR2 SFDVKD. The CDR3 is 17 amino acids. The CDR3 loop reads CATSDSGGQKTAYGYTF. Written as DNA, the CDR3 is TGTGCCACCAGTGATTCCGGGGGACAGAAAACCGCCTATGGCTACACCTTC.

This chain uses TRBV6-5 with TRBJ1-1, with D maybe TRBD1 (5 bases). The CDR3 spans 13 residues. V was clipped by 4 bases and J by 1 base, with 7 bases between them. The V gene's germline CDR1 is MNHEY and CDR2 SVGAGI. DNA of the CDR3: TGTGCCAGCAGTTGGGGGGAGAACACTGAAGCTTTCTTT. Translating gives CASSWGENTEAFF.

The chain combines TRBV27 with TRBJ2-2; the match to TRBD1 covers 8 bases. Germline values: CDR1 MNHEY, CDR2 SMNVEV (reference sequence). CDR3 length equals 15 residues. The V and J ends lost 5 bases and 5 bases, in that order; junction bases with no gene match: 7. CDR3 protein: CASSERTGMTGELFF. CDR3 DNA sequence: TGTGCCAGCAGTGAACGGACAGGGATGACCGGGGAGCTGTTTTTT.

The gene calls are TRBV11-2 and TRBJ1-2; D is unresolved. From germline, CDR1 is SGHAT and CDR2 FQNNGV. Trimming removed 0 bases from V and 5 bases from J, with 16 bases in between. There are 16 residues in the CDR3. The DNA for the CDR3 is TGTGCCAGCAGCTTAGACCCACAGCCAGCGGCTTATGGCTACACCTTC. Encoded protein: CASSLDPQPAAYGYTF.

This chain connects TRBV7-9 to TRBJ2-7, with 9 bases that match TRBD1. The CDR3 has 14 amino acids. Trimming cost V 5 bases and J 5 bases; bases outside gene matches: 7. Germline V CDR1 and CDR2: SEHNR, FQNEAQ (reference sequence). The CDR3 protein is CASSPGDRAHEQYF. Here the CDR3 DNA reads TGTGCCAGCAGCCCGGGGGACAGGGCACACGAGCAGTACTTC.